The 11 T cell receptor beta chains in this list originate from one sample, sequenced in a study of tumor-infiltrating lymphocytes in primary liver carcinoma. Investigators took RNA and DNA out together from approximately 22-30 mg of unsorted bulk tissue. The template, approximately 500 ng total RNA, yielded TCR beta cDNA made with a constant-region primer. Three nested multiplex PCR rounds, a slightly modified ARM-PCR method, built the TCR beta libraries. The first two PCR rounds, around 10 cycles each, used TRBV1-TRBV30 forward primers and a C-beta reverse primer. One entry per CDR3 protein results from TCRdb running MiXCR on the multiplex PCR reads. This repertoire shows roughly 78,000 distinct CDR3 sequences, around 75% found once; its top ten account for roughly 13%. Source material: liver tumor tissue from sampling region 4. Regarding subset: tumor region T4, right-lateral pole. The receptors were gathered from a woman aged 55 to 70 with primary liver carcinoma and hepatitis B virus infection.

The count of this clonotype is one. A junction end diverges from the germline sequence, so it may reflect a read error. The V and J genes are TRBV11-2 and TRBJ2-3; TRBD2 aligns across 7 bases. The CDR3 sequence is 15 residues long. The V gene's germline CDR1 is SGHAT and CDR2 FQNNGV. The CDR3 nucleotides are TGTGCCAGCAGCCCTGGACTAGTGGACCCAGATACGCTGTATTTT. Protein product: CASSPGLVDPDTLYF.

The table lists this clonotype with many counts. This chain uses TRBV6-1 with TRBJ2-7, with a possible D match to TRBD1 (6 bases). The CDR3 runs to 14 residues. Per germline, CDR1 MNHNS and CDR2 SASEGT. Trimming stripped 3 bases from V and 2 bases from J, with 11 bases between. CDR3 sequence reads: CASSEQGLPYEQYF. As DNA, the CDR3 is TGTGCCAGCAGTGAGCAGGGGCTCCCCTACGAGCAGTACTTC.

In the case of this clonotype: At one of its ends the junction is not consistent with the germline gene, which may arise from a read error. This CDR3 reads CASTPDRDGYIF. The CDR3 region has the DNA TGCGCCAGCACTCCGGACCGGGACGGCTACATCTTC. This chain joins TRBV10-2 and TRBJ1-2, with D maybe TRBD1 (5 bases). Germline values: CDR1 WSHSY, CDR2 SAAADI. This CDR3 has 12 residues.

In this sample, this clonotype turned up many times. The chain combines TRBV6-6 with TRBJ1-1; unclear D gene. The germline V and J ends were trimmed by 5 bases and 11 bases, with 18 bases remaining between them. This CDR3 has 13 amino acids. Per the germline V gene, CDR1 is MNHNY and CDR2 is SVGAGI (reference sequence). The CDR3 sequence: CASSPLAAIKAFF. The CDR3 region has the DNA TGTGCCAGCAGTCCCCTCGCAGCGATCAAGGCTTTCTTT.

This CDR3 is CASSSRGAQTIGNEQFF. CDR3 DNA: TGTGCCAGCAGCTCCCGGGGAGCGCAGACCATAGGCAATGAGCAGTTCTTC. The chain combines TRBV11-3 with TRBJ2-1, with a weak D call TRBD2 (5 bases). Germline CDR1 is SGHNT and CDR2 is YENEEA. CDR3 length: 17 residues. Trimming shortened V by 4 bases and J by 6 bases, and 22 bases separated the two germline ends.

This clonotype was seen a handful of times. A much larger clone lies one base from this, so it may be a read error. This CDR3 fails to terminate in the conserved phenylalanine or tryptophan, so it likely reflects a read error. V and J are TRBV10-3 and TRBJ2-7; no clear D gene. V gave up 11 bases and J gave up 5 bases, with 19 bases separating them. Germline lookup yields CDR1 ENHRY and CDR2 SYGVKD. The CDR3 has 13 amino acids. For the CDR3, the DNA is TGTGCCTCCCAGTCAGACCCAGACCACGAGCAGTACCTC. It is translated as CASQSDPDHEQYL.

Concerning this clonotype: The CDR3 end shows no conserved phenylalanine or tryptophan, and so a read error is likely. The DNA is left out, because the CDR3 cannot be placed on it with certainty; the CDR3 is given as TCRdb lists it. The CDR3 loop reads CASSLATGQGWNTEAFS. The V call is TRBV5-6, the J call TRBJ1-1; the table's D call, TRBD1, has no DNA check behind it. The germline gives CDR1 SGHDT, CDR2 YYEEEE. Termini included, the CDR3 measures 17 amino acids.

This clonotype was counted a few times. A much larger clone lies a single base off, so this may be a read error. CDR3 in DNA: TGTGTCTGGAGCCCCAGGCGGGGGCTGGGAGAGACCCAGTACTTC. Its protein is CVWSPRRGLGETQYF. This chain joins TRBV30 and TRBJ2-5; TRBD2 might be the D (7 bases). Per germline, CDR1 GTSNPN and CDR2 SVGIG (reference sequence). The CDR3 totals 15 residues.

The chain links TRBV24-1 to TRBJ2-3, with D unresolved. Germline V CDR1 and CDR2: KGHDR, SFDVKD. The CDR3 loop spans 15 amino acids. Trimming shortened V by 2 bases and J by 0 bases, and 8 bases separated the two germline ends. The DNA of the CDR3 is TGTGCCACCAGTGATTCGGGTCGGAGCACAGATACGCAGTATTTT. Translated, it gives CATSDSGRSTDTQYF.

Comment on this clonotype: Just one base apart from a much larger clone, this may be a read error. The genes are TRBV5-1 and TRBJ2-1; 10 bases line up with TRBD2. From germline, CDR1 is SGHRS and CDR2 YFSETQ. The CDR3 sequence is 18 residues long. Trimming cost V 0 bases and J 2 bases; bases outside gene matches: 8. This chain's CDR3 is CASSLGSGRLCTYNEQFF. CDR3 in DNA: TGCGCCAGCAGCTTGGGTAGCGGGAGGCTCTGTACCTACAATGAGCAGTTCTTC.

At least ten counts were recorded for this clonotype. The J gene is TRBJ2-1, the V gene TRBV5-6, with 9 bases identical to TRBD1. Germline V gene lookup returns CDR1 SGHDT and CDR2 YYEEEE. V shed 2 bases, J shed 2 bases, and the junction held 2 bases outside the gene matches. The CDR3 runs 15 residues. CDR3 bases: TGTGCCAGCAGCTTCGGGGACAGGGCCTACAATGAGCAGTTCTTC. This codes for CASSFGDRAYNEQFF.